The clone carrying this T cell receptor (beta chain) was detected only a few times. The data stem from a study of shared clonotypes between healthy human individuals. Splitting of each subset's genomic DNA was done evenly across several immunoSEQ plates. Repertoires were generated with immunoSEQ multiplex PCR, while TCRdb's copy carries only in-frame clones and drops some. The repertoire holds 2 million to 2.5 million clones, more than 85% seen once, with about 0.39% in the top ten. Donors were Caucasian adults residing in Nashville, Tennessee, USA. Sample: naive CD4+ T cells from PBMCs. Subset noted: CD45RA+ positively selected. The origin of this receptor is a man aged 18-30 years in good health. Some clones in this sample may be carry-over from other donors' samples.

The CDR3 sequence is CASSLGGTGWYEQYF. DNA for the CDR3: TGCGCCAGCAGCTTGGGTGGGACAGGGTGGTACGAGCAGTACTTC. This chain uses TRBV5-1 with TRBJ2-7; 9 nucleotides align to TRBD1. The trim removed 0 bases at V and 4 bases at J, leaving 5 bases unmatched. This CDR3 contains 15 residues. Germline V CDR1 and CDR2: SGHRS, YFSETQ. The entire variable domain, with the rest obtained from reference TRBV5-1 and TRBJ2-7, is as follows: KAGVTQTPRYLIKTRGQQVTLSCSPISGHRSVSWYQQTPGQGLQFLFEYFSETQRNKGNFPGRFSGRQFSNSRSEMNVSTLELGDSALYLCASSLGGTGWYEQYFGPGTRLTVT.